Following are 19 T cell receptor beta chains from one sample sequenced in a study of T-cell memory formation after mild COVID-19. TCRdb used MiXCR to reprocess the 5' RACE reads, holding one entry per CDR3 protein. Here the sample spans about 360,000 distinct CDR3 sequences, under 15% being singletons. Sample: PBMCs or a T cell subset sorted from them (not recorded which). Source of these receptors: a man aged 18 to 29 who had mild COVID-19 (a few samples of this study predate the infection). Cell type and time point are not known.

This clonotype has a handful of counts. The rearrangement links TRBV5-1 to TRBJ2-3; a possible D gene is TRBD2 (6 bases). Germline CDR1 SGHRS, CDR2 YFSETQ. The V and J ends lost 0 bases and 8 bases respectively, with 22 bases between them. The CDR3 consists of 17 residues. CDR3 in DNA: TGCGCCAGCAGCTTGGCCATAGGGCAGAGTACCGGGGGTACGCAGTATTTT. It codes for CASSLAIGQSTGGTQYF.

This clonotype was seen at least ten times. The V and J genes are TRBV12-3 or TRBV12-4 and TRBJ2-1; D is possibly TRBD2 (6 bases). Trimming removed 5 bases at V and 4 bases at J, with 15 bases between. The CDR3 runs 15 residues. The DNA of the CDR3 is TGTGCCAGCAGTATTAATAGCGGCGCTTACAATGAGCAGTTCTTC. Its translation is CASSINSGAYNEQFF.

This clonotype came up a few times. The DNA for the CDR3 is TGTGCCAGTAGCTCTGAGGTAATGGGACCGCTATATGGCTACACCTTC. Translated, it gives CASSSEVMGPLYGYTF. The chain combines TRBV19 with TRBJ1-2; maybe TRBD1 (5 bases). V shed 6 bases and J shed 5 bases, with 22 bases lying between them. The CDR3 runs 16 residues. Germline V gives CDR1 LNHDA, CDR2 SQIVND (reference sequence).

This clonotype was observed a handful of times. The V and J genes are TRBV7-9 and TRBJ2-5; 7 nucleotides match TRBD2. The germline V gene has CDR1 SEHNR and CDR2 FQNEAQ (reference sequence). The CDR3 consists of 14 residues. The V gene end was trimmed by 1 base and the J gene end by 3 bases; junction bases not matched to a gene: 2. The CDR3 sequence: CASSLGAGEETQYF. CDR3 nucleotide sequence: TGTGCCAGCAGCTTAGGGGCGGGGGAAGAGACCCAGTACTTC. Drawing the rest from reference TRBV7-9 and TRBJ2-5, the complete variable domain is DTGVSQNPRHKITKRGQNVTFRCDPISEHNRLYWYRQTLGQGPEFLTYFQNEAQLEKSRLLSDRFSAERPKGSFSTLEIQRTEQGDSAMYLCASSLGAGEETQYFGPGTRLLVL.

The chain carries TRBV5-1 and TRBJ2-2; 8 nucleotides agree with TRBD2. V was clipped by 5 bases and J by 7 bases; unmatched bases: 16. The germline CDR1 and CDR2 sequences are SGHRS and YFSETQ. The CDR3 runs 17 residues. CDR3 amino acids: CASRSSGTSRSGGELFF. CDR3 nucleotides: TGCGCCAGCAGATCATCGGGGACTAGTCGTTCTGGCGGGGAGCTGTTTTTT.

Many counts were recorded for this clonotype. V usage is TRBV7-9 and J usage is TRBJ2-7; no firm D call. There are 13 residues in the CDR3. Germline CDR1 reads SEHNR; CDR2 reads FQNEAQ (reference sequence). The germline V and J ends were trimmed by 5 bases and 4 bases, with 12 bases remaining between them. DNA for the CDR3: TGTGCCAGCAGCCCCCGCGGCAGTTACGAGCAGTACTTC. It translates to CASSPRGSYEQYF.

This clonotype was recorded at least ten times. The chain employs TRBV29-1 and TRBJ2-7; possible D gene TRBD2, 6 bases. The germline V gene encodes CDR1 SQVTM and CDR2 ANQGSEA. With 0 bases removed from V and 0 bases from J, the gap between germline ends came to 12 bases. This CDR3 comprises 15 residues. The CDR3 DNA reads as TGCAGCGTTGAAGATCCCGGGGGAAGCTCCTACGAGCAGTACTTC. This encodes CSVEDPGGSSYEQYF.

The V call is TRBV6-1, the J call TRBJ1-2, with D possibly TRBD1 on 6 matching bases. CDR3 size: 13 residues. The V gene lost 3 bases and the J gene lost 8 bases, with 13 bases spanning the gap. The V gene's germline CDR1 is MNHNS and CDR2 SASEGT. The CDR3 protein is CASSDRGRGGYTF. CDR3 DNA: TGTGCCAGCAGTGATCGGGGGCGCGGGGGCTACACCTTC.

This clonotype turned up a few times. The chain couples TRBV4-1 to TRBJ2-1, with D perhaps matching TRBD1 or TRBD2 (5 bases each). The CDR3 extends over 15 amino acids. V dropped 5 bases and J dropped 3 bases, with 14 bases sitting between them. Germline loops: CDR1 MGHRA, CDR2 YSYEKL. CDR3 nucleotides: TGCGCCAGCAGCTCCCCTGAGGGGAACTACAATGAGCAGTTCTTC. Its translation: CASSSPEGNYNEQFF.

Many counts were recorded for this clonotype. The rearrangement links TRBV5-1 to TRBJ2-4, with TRBD2 matching 8 bases. The CDR3 length is 16 residues. Germline V gene sequence: CDR1 SGHRS, CDR2 YFSETQ. The J segment lost 4 bases and the V segment lost 4 bases, leaving 10 bases of the junction unmatched. In DNA form, the CDR3 reads TGCGCCAGCAGCGACGAGCGGGGGCATTCGAAAAACATTCAGTACTTC. This encodes CASSDERGHSKNIQYF.

The chain recombines TRBV9 with TRBJ2-2; perhaps TRBD2 as D (5 bases). The germline V and J ends were trimmed by 5 bases and 6 bases, with 11 bases remaining between them. The CDR3 has 13 amino acids. Germline-derived CDR1 and CDR2 are SGDLS and YYNGEE. The CDR3 DNA is TGTGCCAGCAGACCCACGGGGTCCGGGGAGCTGTTTTTT. This translates into CASRPTGSGELFF.

This clonotype was picked up a small number of times. The V gene is TRBV21-1, the J gene TRBJ2-4; the table gives TRBD1 as D, unverified against the DNA. TRBV21-1 counts as a pseudogene. The CDR3 is 17 residues long. CDR3 sequence reads: CASSKVGGKRAKNIQYF. CDR3 sequence (DNA): TGTGCCAGCAGCAAAGTAGGGGGAAAACGAGCCAAAAACATTCAGTACTTC.

Details on this clonotype: Compared with germline, one end of the junction differs, possibly owing to a read error. The chain recombines TRBV20-1 with TRBJ1-2; 12 nucleotides agree with TRBD1. CDR1 and CDR2 (germline): DFQATT, SNEGSKA (reference sequence). The CDR3 extends over 15 amino acids. CDR3 amino acids: CSARIRDRGLSGCTF. The CDR3 bases are TGCAGTGCGCGTATCCGGGACAGGGGGCTTAGTGGCTGCACCTTC.

This clonotype has more than one count but fewer than ten. The rearrangement joins TRBV11-2 to TRBJ1-1; no firm D call. Germline V gene sequence: CDR1 SGHAT, CDR2 FQNNGV. The CDR3 length is 16 residues. Trimming stripped 0 bases from V and 0 bases from J, with 11 bases between. The CDR3 bases are TGTGCCAGCAGCTTAGATAAGGCAGAACTGAACACTGAAGCTTTCTTT. Translated, it gives CASSLDKAELNTEAFF.

Only a few counts were recorded for this clonotype. The J gene is TRBJ2-2, the V gene TRBV5-1; D unresolved. Trimming removed 2 bases from V and 0 bases from J, with 8 bases in between. The CDR3 contains 15 residues. Per germline, CDR1 SGHRS and CDR2 YFSETQ. CDR3 region: CASSFVSSNTGELFF. The CDR3 DNA reads as TGCGCCAGCAGCTTTGTCAGCTCGAACACCGGGGAGCTGTTTTTT.

The genes are TRBV6-5 and TRBJ2-1, with 9 bases fitting TRBD2. J gave up 9 bases and V 0 bases, and 6 bases lay outside the gene matches. Germline-derived CDR1 and CDR2 are MNHEY and SVGAGI. CDR3 length equals 15 residues. The CDR3 region is CASSYSNGGGGEQFF. As DNA, the CDR3 is TGTGCCAGCAGTTACTCGAATGGCGGGGGGGGTGAGCAGTTCTTC.

In its sample, this clonotype was seen a few times. The rearrangement uses TRBV5-1 and TRBJ1-1; 10 bases fit TRBD1. The V gene's germline CDR1 is SGHRS and CDR2 YFSETQ. Trimming took 4 bases from V and 4 from J; bases not matched to a gene: 7. The CDR3 spans 15 residues. The CDR3 protein is CASSDPGTGATEAFF. CDR3 coding DNA: TGCGCCAGCAGCGATCCCGGGACAGGGGCCACTGAAGCTTTCTTT. The full variable domain, completed using reference TRBV5-1 and TRBJ1-1, is KAGVTQTPRYLIKTRGQQVTLSCSPISGHRSVSWYQQTPGQGLQFLFEYFSETQRNKGNFPGRFSGRQFSNSRSEMNVSTLELGDSALYLCASSDPGTGATEAFFGQGTRLTVV.

The chain combines TRBV3-2 with TRBJ2-5; the table calls TRBD2, which could not be checked here. TRBV3-2 is recorded as a pseudogene. The CDR3 runs to 17 residues. CDR3 bases: TGTGCCAGAAAACCCCAAACCGCGACTAGGAGGGGAGGGACCCAGTACTTC. Translating gives CARKPQTATRRGGTQYF.

This clonotype showed up just a few times. The chain employs TRBV5-1 and TRBJ2-1; tentatively, D is TRBD1 or TRBD2 (5 bases each). Per germline, CDR1 SGHRS and CDR2 YFSETQ. V gave up 2 bases and J gave up 4 bases, with 13 bases separating them. CDR3 length: 15 residues. CDR3 protein: CASSFGLGVYNEQFF. For the CDR3, the DNA is TGCGCCAGCAGCTTCGGACTGGGGGTGTACAATGAGCAGTTCTTC.